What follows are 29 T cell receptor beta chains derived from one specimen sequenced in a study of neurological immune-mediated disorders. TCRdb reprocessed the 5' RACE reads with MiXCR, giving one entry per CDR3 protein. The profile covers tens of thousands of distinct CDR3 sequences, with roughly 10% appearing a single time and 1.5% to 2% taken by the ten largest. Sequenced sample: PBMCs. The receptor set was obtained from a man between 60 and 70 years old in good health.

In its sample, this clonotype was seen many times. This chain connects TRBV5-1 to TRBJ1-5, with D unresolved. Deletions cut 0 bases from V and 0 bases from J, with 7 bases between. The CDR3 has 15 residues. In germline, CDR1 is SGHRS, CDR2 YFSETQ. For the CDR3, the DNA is TGCGCCAGCAGCTTGGCGGGGATTAGCAATCAGCCCCAGCATTTT. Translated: CASSLAGISNQPQHF.

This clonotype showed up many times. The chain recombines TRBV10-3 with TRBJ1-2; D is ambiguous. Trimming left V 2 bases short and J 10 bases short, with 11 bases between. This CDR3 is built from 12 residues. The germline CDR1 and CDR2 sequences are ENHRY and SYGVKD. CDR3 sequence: CAISEPFNPYTF. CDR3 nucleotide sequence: TGTGCCATCAGTGAGCCTTTTAATCCCTACACCTTC.

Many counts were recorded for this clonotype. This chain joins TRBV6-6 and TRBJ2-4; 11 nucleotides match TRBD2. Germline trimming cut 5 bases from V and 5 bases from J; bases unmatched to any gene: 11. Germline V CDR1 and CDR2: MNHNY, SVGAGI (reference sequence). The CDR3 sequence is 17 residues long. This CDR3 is CASSELAGARRENIQYF. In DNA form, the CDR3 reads TGTGCCAGCAGTGAACTAGCGGGGGCCCGCCGGGAAAACATTCAGTACTTC.

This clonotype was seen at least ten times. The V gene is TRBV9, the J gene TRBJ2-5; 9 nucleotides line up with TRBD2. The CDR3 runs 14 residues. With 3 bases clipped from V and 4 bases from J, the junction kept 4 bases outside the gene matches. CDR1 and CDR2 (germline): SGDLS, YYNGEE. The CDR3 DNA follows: TGTGCCAGCAGCGCGGGACTAGCCTCAGAGACCCAGTACTTC. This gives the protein CASSAGLASETQYF.

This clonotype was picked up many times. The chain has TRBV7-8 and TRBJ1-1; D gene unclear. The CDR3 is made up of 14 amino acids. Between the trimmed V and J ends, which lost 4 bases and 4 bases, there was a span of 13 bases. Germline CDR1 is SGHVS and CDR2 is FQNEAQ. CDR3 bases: TGTGCCAGCAGCTCATGGGTTTCGAGCACTGAAGCTTTCTTT. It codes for CASSSWVSSTEAFF.

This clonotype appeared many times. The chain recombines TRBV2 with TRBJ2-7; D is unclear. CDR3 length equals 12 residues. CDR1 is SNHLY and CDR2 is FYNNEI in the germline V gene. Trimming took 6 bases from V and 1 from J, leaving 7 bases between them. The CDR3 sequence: CASRWGSYEQYF. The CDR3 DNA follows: TGTGCCAGCAGGTGGGGTTCCTACGAGCAGTACTTC.

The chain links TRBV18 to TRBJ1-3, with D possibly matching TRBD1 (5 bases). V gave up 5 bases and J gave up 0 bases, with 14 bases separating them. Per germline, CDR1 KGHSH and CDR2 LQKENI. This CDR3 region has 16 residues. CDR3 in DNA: TGTGCCAGCTCAGCTAACGAGGGGTTCTCTGGAAACACCATATATTTT. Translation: CASSANEGFSGNTIYF.

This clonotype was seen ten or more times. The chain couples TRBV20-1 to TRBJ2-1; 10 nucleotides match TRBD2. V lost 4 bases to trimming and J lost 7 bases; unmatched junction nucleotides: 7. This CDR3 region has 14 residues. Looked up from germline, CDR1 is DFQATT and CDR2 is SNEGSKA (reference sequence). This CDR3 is CSANRAGGFNEQFF. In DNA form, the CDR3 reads TGCAGTGCTAACCGAGCGGGGGGGTTTAATGAGCAGTTCTTC.

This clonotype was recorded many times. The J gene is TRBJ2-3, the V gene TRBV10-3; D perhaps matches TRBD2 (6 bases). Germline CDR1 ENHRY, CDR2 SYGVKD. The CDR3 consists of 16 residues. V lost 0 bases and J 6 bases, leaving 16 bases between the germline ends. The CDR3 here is CAISESASEVADTQYF. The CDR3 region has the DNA TGTGCCATCAGTGAGTCCGCTAGCGAAGTTGCGGATACGCAGTATTTT.

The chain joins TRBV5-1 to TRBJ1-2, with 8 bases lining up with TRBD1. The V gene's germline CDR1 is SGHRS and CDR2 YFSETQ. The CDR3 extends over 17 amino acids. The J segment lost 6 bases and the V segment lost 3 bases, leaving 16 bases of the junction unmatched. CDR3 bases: TGCGCCAGCAGCTCTACAGCACAGGGGGTCGCACCCGATGGCTACACCTTC. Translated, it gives CASSSTAQGVAPDGYTF.

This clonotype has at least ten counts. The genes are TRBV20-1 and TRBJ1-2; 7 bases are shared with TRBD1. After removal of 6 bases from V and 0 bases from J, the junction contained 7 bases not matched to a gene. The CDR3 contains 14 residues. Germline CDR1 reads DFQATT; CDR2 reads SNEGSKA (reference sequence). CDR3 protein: CSADRQGANYGYTF. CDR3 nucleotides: TGCAGTGCGGACCGACAGGGTGCTAACTATGGCTACACCTTC.

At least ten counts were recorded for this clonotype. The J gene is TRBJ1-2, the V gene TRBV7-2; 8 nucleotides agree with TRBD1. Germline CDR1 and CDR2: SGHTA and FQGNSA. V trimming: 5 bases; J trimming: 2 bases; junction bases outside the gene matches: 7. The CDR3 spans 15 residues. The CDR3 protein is CASSRGDRRNYGYTF. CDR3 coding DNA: TGTGCCAGCAGCAGAGGGGACAGGCGGAACTATGGCTACACCTTC.

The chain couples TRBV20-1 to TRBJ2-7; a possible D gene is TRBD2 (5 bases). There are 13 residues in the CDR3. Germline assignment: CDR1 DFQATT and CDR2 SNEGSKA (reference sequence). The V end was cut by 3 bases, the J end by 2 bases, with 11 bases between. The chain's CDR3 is CSARRASTYEQYF. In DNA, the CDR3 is TGCAGTGCTAGGAGGGCTAGCACCTACGAGCAGTACTTC.

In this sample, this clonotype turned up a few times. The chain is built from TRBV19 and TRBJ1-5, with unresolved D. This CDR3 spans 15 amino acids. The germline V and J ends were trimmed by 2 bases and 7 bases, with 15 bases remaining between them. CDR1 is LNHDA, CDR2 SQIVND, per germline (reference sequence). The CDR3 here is CASSIQVGSGQPQHF. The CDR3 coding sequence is TGTGCCAGTAGTATACAGGTCGGGAGTGGACAGCCCCAGCATTTT.

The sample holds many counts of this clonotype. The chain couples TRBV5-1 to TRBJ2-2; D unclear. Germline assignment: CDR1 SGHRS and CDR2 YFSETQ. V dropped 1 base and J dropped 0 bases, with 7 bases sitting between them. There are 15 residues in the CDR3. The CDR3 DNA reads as TGCGCCAGCAGCTTGAGGGATACGAACACCGGGGAGCTGTTTTTT. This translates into CASSLRDTNTGELFF.

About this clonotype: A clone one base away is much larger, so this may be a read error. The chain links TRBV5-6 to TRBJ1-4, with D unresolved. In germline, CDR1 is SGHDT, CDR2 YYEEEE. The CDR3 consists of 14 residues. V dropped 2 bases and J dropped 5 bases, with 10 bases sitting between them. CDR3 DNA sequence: TGTGCCAGCAGCTTTGAACACGGGAATGAAAAACTGTTTTTT. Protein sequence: CASSFEHGNEKLFF.

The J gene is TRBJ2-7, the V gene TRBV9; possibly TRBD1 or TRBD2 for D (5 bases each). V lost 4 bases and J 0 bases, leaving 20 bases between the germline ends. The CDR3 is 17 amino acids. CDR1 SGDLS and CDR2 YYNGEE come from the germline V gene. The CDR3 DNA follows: TGTGCCAGCAGCTCAGCAGGGACCCCTGGGGCCTCCTACGAGCAGTACTTC. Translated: CASSSAGTPGASYEQYF.

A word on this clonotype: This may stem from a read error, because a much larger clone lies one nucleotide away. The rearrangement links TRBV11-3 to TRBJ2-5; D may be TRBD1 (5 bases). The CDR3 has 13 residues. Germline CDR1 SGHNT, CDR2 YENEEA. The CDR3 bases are TGTGCCAGCAGCTCCAGGGTCCAAGGGACCCAGTACTTC. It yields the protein CASSSRVQGTQYF.

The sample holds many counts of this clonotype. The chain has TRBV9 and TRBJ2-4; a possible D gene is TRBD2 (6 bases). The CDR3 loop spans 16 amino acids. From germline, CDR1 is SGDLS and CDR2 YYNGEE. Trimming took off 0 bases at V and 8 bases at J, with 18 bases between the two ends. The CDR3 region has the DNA TGTGCCAGCAGCGTAGGGGGCCGATCCCCGGGAGACATTCAGTACTTC. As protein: CASSVGGRSPGDIQYF.

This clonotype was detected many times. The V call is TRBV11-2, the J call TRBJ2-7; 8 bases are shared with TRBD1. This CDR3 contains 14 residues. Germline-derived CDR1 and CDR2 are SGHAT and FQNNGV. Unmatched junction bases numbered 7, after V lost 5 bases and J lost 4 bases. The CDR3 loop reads CASSRGTGDYEQYF. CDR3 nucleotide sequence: TGTGCCAGCAGCCGAGGGACAGGAGATTACGAGCAGTACTTC. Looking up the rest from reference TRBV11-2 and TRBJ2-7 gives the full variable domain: EAGVAQSPRYKIIEKRQSVAFWCNPISGHATLYWYQQILGQGPKLLIQFQNNGVVDDSQLPKDRFSAERLKGVDSTLKIQPAKLEDSAVYLCASSRGTGDYEQYFGPGTRLTVT.

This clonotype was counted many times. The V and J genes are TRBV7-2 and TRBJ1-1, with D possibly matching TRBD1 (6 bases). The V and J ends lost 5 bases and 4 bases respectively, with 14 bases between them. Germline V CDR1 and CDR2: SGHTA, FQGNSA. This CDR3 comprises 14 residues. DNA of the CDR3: TGTGCCAGCAGCCCTCGACAGGACGCCACTGAAGCTTTCTTT. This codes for CASSPRQDATEAFF.

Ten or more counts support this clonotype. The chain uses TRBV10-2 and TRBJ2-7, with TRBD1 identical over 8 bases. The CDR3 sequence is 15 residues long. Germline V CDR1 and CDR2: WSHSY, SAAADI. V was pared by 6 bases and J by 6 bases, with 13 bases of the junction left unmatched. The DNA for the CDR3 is TGCGCCAGCAGCGGCGGACAGGGAAGAAGTGTCGAGCAGTACTTC. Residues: CASSGGQGRSVEQYF.

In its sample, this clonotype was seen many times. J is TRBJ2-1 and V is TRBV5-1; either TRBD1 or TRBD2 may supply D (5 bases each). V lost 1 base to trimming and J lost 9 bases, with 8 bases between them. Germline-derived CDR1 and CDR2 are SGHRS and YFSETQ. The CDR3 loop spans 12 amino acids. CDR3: CASSLMRGEQFF. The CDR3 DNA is TGCGCCAGCAGCTTGATGAGGGGTGAGCAGTTCTTC.

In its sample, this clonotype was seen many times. The CDR3 region is CAISESGNEQYF. The CDR3 coding sequence is TGTGCCATCAGTGAGTCGGGGAACGAGCAGTACTTC. The rearrangement joins TRBV10-3 to TRBJ2-7; D gene unclear. This CDR3 comprises 12 residues. The V gene lost 0 bases and the J gene lost 5 bases, with 5 bases spanning the gap. From germline, CDR1 is ENHRY and CDR2 SYGVKD.

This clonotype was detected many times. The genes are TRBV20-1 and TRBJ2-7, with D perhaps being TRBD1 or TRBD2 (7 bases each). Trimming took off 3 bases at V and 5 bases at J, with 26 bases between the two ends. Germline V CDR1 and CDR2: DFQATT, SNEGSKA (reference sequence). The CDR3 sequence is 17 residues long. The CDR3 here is CSASPWGGGILFDEQYF. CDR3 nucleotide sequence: TGCAGTGCTAGCCCTTGGGGAGGGGGCATTCTGTTTGACGAGCAGTACTTC.

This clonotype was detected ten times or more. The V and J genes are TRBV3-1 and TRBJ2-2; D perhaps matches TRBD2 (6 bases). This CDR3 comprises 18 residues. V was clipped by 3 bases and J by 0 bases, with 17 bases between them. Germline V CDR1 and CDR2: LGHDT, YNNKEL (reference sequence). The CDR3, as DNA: TGTGCCAGCAGCCACCGCCGGAGGGATACCGCGAACACCGGGGAGCTGTTTTTT. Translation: CASSHRRRDTANTGELFF.

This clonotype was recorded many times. This chain's CDR3 is CASRETSGGAGTDTQYF. DNA for the CDR3: TGTGCCAGCAGAGAAACTAGCGGGGGGGCGGGAACAGATACGCAGTATTTT. The V call is TRBV28, the J call TRBJ2-3, with 13 positions matching TRBD2. Germline V lookup: CDR1 MDHEN, CDR2 SYDVKM. With V trimmed by 6 bases and J by 3 bases, 9 bases remained unmatched. CDR3 length: 17 amino acids.

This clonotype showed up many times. CDR3 loop: CASSVSGTGEKLFF. The DNA of the CDR3 is TGTGCCAGCAGCGTTTCCGGGACAGGCGAAAAACTGTTTTTT. The chain links TRBV7-9 to TRBJ1-4; 8 bases map to TRBD1. Trimming removed 5 bases from V and 8 bases from J; junction bases left unmatched: 7. Germline V lookup: CDR1 SEHNR, CDR2 FQNEAQ (reference sequence). The CDR3 spans 14 residues.

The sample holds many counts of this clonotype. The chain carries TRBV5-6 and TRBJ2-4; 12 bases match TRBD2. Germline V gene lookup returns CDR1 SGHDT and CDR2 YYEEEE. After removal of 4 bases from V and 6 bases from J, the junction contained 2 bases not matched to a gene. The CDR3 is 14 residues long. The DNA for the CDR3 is TGTGCCAGCAGCCGGGGACTAGCGGGAAACATTCAGTACTTC. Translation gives CASSRGLAGNIQYF.